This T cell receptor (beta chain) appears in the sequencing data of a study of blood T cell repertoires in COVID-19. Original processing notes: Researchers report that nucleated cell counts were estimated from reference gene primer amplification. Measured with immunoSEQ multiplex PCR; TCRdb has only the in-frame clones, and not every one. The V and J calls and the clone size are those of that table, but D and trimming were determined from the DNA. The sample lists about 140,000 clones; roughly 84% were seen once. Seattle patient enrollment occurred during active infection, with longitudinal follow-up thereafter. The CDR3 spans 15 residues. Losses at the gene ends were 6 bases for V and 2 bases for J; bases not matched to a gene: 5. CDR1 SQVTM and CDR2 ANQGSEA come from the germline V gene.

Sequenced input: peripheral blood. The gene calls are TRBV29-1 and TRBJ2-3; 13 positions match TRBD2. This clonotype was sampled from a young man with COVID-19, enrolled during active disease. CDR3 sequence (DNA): TGCAGCGTCACCGGGACTAGCGGGAACACAGATACGCAGTATTTT. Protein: CSVTGTSGNTDTQYF.